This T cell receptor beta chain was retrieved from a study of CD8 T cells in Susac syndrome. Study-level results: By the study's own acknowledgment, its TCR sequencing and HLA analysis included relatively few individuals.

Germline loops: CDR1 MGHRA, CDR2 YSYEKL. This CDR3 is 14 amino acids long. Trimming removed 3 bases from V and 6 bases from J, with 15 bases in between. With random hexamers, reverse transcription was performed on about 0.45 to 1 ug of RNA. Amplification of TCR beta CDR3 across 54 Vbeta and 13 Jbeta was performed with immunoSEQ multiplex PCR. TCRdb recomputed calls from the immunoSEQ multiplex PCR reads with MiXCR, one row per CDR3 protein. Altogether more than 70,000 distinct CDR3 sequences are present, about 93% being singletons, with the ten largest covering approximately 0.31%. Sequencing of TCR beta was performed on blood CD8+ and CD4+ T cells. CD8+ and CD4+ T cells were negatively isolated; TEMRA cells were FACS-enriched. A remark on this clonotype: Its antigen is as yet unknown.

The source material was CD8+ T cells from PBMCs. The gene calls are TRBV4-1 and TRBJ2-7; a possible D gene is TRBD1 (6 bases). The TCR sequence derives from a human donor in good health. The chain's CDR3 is CASSQEGGWSEQYF. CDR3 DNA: TGCGCCAGCAGCCAGGAAGGGGGATGGTCCGAGCAGTACTTC.